Sequencing of this TCR beta chain was carried out in a study of blood T cell repertoires in COVID-19. Whole-study context: The United States, Italy and Spain supplied acute and convalescent COVID-19 samples. T cells, B-cell-depleted T cells, or PBMCs supplied cDNA or gDNA.

Original processing notes: Reference gene primers were amplified, and this amplification served to estimate nucleated cell counts. Clones were read by immunoSEQ multiplex PCR, and TCRdb kept only the in-frame ones, dropping some. V, J and clone size derive from that table, while D and trimming were established from the DNA sequence. This repertoire shows 88,000 or so clones, roughly 83% found once; its top ten account for about a quarter. Germline V gene lookup returns CDR1 SEHNR and CDR2 FQNEAQ (reference sequence). The length of the CDR3 is 14 residues. V was trimmed by 2 bases and J by 3 bases, leaving 10 bases between them.

This TCR came from a human donor in a cohort sampled during active COVID-19. The chain employs TRBV7-9 and TRBJ1-1, with D perhaps TRBD1 (5 bases). The sequenced material came from peripheral blood. CDR3 sequence: CASSLSPGDTEAFF. The DNA of the CDR3 is TGTGCCAGCAGCTTATCCCCGGGGGACACTGAAGCTTTCTTT.